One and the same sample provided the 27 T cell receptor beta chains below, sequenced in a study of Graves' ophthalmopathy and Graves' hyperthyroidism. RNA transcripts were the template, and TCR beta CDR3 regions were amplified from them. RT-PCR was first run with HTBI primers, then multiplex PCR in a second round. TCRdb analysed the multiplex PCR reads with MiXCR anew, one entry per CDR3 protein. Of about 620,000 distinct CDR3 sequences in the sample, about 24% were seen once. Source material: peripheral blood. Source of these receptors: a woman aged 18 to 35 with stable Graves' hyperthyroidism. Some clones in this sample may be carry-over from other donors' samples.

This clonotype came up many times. Here the CDR3 reads CSVWEGISYEQYF. The CDR3 DNA sequence: TGCAGCGTCTGGGAGGGGATCAGCTACGAGCAGTACTTC. J is TRBJ2-7 and V is TRBV29-1; 7 nucleotides line up with TRBD2. The CDR3 runs to 13 residues. The ends lost 6 bases at V and 3 bases at J; junction bases unmatched: 8. CDR1 is SQVTM, CDR2 ANQGSEA, per germline.

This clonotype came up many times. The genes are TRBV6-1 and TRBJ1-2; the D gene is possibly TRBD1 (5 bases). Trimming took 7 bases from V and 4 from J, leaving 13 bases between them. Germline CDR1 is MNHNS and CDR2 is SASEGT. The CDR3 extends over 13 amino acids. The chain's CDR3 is CASIEGIGYGYTF. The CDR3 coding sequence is TGTGCCAGCATTGAGGGGATTGGCTATGGCTACACCTTC.

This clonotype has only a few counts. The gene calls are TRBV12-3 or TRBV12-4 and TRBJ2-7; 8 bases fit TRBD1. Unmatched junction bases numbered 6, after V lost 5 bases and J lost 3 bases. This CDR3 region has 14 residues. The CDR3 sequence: CASSTGTGRYEQYF. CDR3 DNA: TGTGCCAGCAGTACCGGGACAGGTCGCTACGAGCAGTACTTC.

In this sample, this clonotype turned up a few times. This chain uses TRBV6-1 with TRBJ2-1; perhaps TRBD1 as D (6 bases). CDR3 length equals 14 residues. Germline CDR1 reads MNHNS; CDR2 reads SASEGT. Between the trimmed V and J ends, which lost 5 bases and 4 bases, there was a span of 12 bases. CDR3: CASSTKQGYNEQFF. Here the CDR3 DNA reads TGTGCCAGCAGTACGAAACAGGGTTACAATGAGCAGTTCTTC.

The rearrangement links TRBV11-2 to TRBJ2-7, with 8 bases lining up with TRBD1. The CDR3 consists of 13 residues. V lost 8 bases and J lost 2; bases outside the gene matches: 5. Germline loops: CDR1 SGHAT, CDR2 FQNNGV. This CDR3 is CASGWDRPYEQYF. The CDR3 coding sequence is TGTGCCAGCGGATGGGACAGGCCCTACGAGCAGTACTTC. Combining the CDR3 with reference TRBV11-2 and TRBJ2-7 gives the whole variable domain EAGVAQSPRYKIIEKRQSVAFWCNPISGHATLYWYQQILGQGPKLLIQFQNNGVVDDSQLPKDRFSAERLKGVDSTLKIQPAKLEDSAVYLCASGWDRPYEQYFGPGTRLTVT.

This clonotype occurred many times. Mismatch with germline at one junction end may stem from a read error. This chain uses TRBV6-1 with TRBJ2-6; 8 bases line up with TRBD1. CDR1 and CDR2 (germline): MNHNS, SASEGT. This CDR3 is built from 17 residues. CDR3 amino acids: CASSRDRRRSGANVLTF. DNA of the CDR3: TGTGCCAGCAGCAGGGACAGGCGCCGCTCTGGGGCCAACGTCCTGACCTTC.

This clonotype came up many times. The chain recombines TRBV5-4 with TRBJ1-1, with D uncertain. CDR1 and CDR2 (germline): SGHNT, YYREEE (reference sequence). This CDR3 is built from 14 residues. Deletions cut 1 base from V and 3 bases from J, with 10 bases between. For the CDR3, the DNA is TGTGCCAGCAGCTTGAGGGCACCGCACACTGAAGCTTTCTTT. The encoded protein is CASSLRAPHTEAFF.

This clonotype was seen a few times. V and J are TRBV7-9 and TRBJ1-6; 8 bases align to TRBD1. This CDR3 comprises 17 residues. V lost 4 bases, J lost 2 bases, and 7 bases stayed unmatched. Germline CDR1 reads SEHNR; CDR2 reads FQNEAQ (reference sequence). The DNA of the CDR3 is TGTGCCAGCAGCTCTCGCCCAGGGGGCGCCTATAATTCACCCCTCCACTTT. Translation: CASSSRPGGAYNSPLHF. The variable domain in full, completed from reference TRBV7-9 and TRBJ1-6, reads DTGVSQNPRHKITKRGQNVTFRCDPISEHNRLYWYRQTLGQGPEFLTYFQNEAQLEKSRLLSDRFSAERPKGSFSTLEIQRTEQGDSAMYLCASSSRPGGAYNSPLHFGNGTRLTVT.

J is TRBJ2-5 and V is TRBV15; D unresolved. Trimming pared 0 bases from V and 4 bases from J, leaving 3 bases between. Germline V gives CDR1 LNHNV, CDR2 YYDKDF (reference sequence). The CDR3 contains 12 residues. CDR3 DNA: TGTGCCACCAGCAGAGATGCAGAGACCCAGTACTTC. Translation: CATSRDAETQYF.

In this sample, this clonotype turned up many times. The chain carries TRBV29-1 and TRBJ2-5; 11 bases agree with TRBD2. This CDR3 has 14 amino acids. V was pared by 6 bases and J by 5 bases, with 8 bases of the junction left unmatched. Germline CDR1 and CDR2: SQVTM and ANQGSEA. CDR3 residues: CSVSASGGSETQYF. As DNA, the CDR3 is TGCAGCGTGAGCGCTAGCGGGGGGTCGGAGACCCAGTACTTC. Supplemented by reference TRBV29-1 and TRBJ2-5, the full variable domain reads SAVISQKPSRDICQRGTSLTIQCQVDSQVTMMFWYRQQPGQSLTLIATANQGSEATYESGFVIDKFPISRPNLTFSTLTVSNMSPEDSSIYLCSVSASGGSETQYFGPGTRLLVL.

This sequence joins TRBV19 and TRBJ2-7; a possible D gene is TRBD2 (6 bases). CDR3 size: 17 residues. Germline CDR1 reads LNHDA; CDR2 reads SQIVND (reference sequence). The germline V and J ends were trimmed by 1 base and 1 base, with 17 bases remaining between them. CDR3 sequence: CASSIGGLGTTSYEQYF. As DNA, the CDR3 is TGTGCCAGTAGTATAGGGGGACTCGGGACGACATCCTACGAGCAGTACTTC.

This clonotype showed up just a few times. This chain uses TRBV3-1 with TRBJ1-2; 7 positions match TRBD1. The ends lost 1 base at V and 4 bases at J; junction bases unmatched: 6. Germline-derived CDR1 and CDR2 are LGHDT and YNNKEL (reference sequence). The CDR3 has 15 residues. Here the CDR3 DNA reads TGTGCCAGCAGCCAAGGGACAGGACCTAGCTATGGCTACACCTTC. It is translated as CASSQGTGPSYGYTF.

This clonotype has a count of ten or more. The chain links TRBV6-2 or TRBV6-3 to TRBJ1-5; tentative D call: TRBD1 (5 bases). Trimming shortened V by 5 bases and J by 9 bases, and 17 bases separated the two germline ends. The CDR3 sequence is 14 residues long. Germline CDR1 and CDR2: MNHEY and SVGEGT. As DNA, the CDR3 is TGTGCCAGCAGTGTTACAGGACCCCTAGCGCCCCAGCATTTT. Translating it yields CASSVTGPLAPQHF.

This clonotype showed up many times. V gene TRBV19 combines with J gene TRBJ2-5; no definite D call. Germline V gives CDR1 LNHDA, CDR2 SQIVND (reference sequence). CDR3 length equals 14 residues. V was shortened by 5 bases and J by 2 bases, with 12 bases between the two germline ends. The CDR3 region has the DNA TGTGCCAGTAGTCAGACGGACGGTCAAGAGACCCAGTACTTC. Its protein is CASSQTDGQETQYF. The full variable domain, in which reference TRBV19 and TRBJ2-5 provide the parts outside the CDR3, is DGGITQSPKYLFRKEGQNVTLSCEQNLNHDAMYWYRQDPGQGLRLIYYSQIVNDFQKGDIAEGYSVSREKKESFPLTVTSAQKNPTAFYLCASSQTDGQETQYFGPGTRLLVL.

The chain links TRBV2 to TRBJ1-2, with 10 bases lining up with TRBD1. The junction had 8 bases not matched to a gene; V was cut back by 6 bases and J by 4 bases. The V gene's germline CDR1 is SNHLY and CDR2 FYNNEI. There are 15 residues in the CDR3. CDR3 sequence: CASSPGGQGSYGYTF. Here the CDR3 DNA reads TGTGCCAGCAGCCCCGGGGGACAGGGGTCCTATGGCTACACCTTC.

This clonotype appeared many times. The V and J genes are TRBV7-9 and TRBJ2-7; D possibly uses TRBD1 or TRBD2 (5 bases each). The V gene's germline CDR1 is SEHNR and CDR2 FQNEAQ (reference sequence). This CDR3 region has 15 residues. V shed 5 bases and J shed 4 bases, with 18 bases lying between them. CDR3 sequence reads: CASSGGVRAVYEQYF. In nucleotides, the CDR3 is TGTGCCAGCAGCGGGGGAGTTAGGGCAGTTTACGAGCAGTACTTC.

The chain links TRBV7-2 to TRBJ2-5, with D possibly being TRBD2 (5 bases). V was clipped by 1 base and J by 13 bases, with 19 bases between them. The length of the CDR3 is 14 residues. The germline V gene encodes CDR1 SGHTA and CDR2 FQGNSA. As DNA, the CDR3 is TGTGCCAGCAGCTTAGTGTCTAAAGAGGGCTTTCTGTACTTC. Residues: CASSLVSKEGFLYF.

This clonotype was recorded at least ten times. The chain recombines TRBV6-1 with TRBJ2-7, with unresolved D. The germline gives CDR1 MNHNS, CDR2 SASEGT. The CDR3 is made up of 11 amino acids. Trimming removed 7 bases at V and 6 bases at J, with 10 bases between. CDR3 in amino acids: CASNLLGEQYF. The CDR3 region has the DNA TGTGCCAGCAACCTTCTTGGCGAGCAGTACTTC.

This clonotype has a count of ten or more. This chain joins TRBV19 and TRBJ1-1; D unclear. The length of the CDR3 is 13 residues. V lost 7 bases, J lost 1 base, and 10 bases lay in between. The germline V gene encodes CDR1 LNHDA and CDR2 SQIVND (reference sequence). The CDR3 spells CASIRPPNTEAFF. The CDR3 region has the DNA TGTGCCAGTATAAGACCCCCGAACACTGAAGCTTTCTTT.

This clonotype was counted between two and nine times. The CDR3 region is CASSLALDYEQYF. CDR3 coding DNA: TGTGCCAGCAGCTTAGCGCTGGATTACGAGCAGTACTTC. V and J are TRBV7-9 and TRBJ2-7, with no clear D. The CDR3 runs 13 residues. CDR1 is SEHNR, CDR2 FQNEAQ, per germline (reference sequence). Trimming stripped 0 bases from V and 4 bases from J, with 7 bases between.

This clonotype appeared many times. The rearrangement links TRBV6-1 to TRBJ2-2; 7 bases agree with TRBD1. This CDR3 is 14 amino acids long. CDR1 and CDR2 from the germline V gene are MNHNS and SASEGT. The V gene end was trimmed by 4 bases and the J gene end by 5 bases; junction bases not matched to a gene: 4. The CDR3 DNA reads TGTGCCAGCAGTGGCCTGGACAGGACCGGGGAGCTGTTTTTT. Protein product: CASSGLDRTGELFF.

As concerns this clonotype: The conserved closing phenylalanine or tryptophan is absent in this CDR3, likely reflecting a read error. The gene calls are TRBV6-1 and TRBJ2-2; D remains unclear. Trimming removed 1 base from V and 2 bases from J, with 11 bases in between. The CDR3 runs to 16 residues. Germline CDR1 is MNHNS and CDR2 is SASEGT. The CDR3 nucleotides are TGTGCCAGCAGTGAAGTGAACAGAAAAAACACCGGGGAGCTGTTTTTG. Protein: CASSEVNRKNTGELFL.

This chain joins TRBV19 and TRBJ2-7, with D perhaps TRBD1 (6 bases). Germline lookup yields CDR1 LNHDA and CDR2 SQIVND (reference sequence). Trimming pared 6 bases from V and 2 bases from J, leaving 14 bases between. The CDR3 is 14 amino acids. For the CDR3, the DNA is TGTGCCAGTAGAGATCGGGACACCCCCTACGAGCAGTACTTC. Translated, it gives CASRDRDTPYEQYF.

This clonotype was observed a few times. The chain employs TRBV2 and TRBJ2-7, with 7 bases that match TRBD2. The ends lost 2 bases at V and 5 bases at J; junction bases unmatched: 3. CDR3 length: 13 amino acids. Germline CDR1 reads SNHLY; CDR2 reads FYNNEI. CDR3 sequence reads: CASSELAGNEQYF. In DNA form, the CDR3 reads TGTGCCAGCAGTGAATTAGCGGGTAACGAGCAGTACTTC.

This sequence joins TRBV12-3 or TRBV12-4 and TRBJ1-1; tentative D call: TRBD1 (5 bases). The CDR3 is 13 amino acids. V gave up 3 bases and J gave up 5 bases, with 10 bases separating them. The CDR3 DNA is TGTGCCAGCAGTTTTCTCAGGGTTACTGAAGCTTTCTTT. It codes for CASSFLRVTEAFF.

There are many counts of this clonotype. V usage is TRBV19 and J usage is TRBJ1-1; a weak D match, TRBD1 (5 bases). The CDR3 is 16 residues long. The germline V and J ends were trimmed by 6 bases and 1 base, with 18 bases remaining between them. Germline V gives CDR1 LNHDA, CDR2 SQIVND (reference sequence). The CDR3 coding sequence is TGTGCCAGTAGACCGGGACGGACCTTTAAGAACACTGAAGCTTTCTTT. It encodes CASRPGRTFKNTEAFF. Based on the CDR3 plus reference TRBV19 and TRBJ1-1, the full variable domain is DGGITQSPKYLFRKEGQNVTLSCEQNLNHDAMYWYRQDPGQGLRLIYYSQIVNDFQKGDIAEGYSVSREKKESFPLTVTSAQKNPTAFYLCASRPGRTFKNTEAFFGQGTRLTVV.

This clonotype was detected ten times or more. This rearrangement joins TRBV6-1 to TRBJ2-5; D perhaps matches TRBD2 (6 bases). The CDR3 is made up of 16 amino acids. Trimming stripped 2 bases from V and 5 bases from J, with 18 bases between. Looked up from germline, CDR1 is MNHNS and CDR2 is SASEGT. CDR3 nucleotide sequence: TGTGCCAGCAGTGAACCTTTGACTAGTCGAACGGAGACCCAGTACTTC. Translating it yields CASSEPLTSRTETQYF.